This record covers a single T cell receptor (beta chain). The target antigen is unknown. Naive CD8 cells were CD45RO-negative, positively selected for CCR7, excluding terminally differentiated effector memory CD45RA+ cells. This record belongs to a study of shared clonotypes between healthy human individuals. Study details: Aged 18 to 49, the donors were two women and a few men.

Study-level findings and limits: Deeper or shallower sequencing was expected to change how clonotypes are shared among donors. Researchers found naive subsets generally carried larger estimated richness than memory subsets.

CDR3 size: 17 residues. CDR1 PRHDT and CDR2 FYEKMQ come from the germline V gene (reference sequence). V dropped 3 bases and J dropped 4; count of bases not matched to a gene: 10. The genomic DNA of each subset was split evenly across several immunoSEQ plates. Sequenced by immunoSEQ multiplex PCR; TCRdb stores in-frame clones only, minus some. The sample records approximately 840,000 clones, about 96% being singletons. Sample: naive CD8+ T cells sorted from blood. The V gene is TRBV13, the J gene TRBJ2-3; 10 bases fit TRBD2. The TCR originated in a man aged 30-40 years in good health. Here the CDR3 reads CASSFSASGSGSDTQYF. Here the CDR3 DNA reads TGTGCCAGCAGCTTCTCAGCTAGCGGGAGTGGCTCAGATACGCAGTATTTT.